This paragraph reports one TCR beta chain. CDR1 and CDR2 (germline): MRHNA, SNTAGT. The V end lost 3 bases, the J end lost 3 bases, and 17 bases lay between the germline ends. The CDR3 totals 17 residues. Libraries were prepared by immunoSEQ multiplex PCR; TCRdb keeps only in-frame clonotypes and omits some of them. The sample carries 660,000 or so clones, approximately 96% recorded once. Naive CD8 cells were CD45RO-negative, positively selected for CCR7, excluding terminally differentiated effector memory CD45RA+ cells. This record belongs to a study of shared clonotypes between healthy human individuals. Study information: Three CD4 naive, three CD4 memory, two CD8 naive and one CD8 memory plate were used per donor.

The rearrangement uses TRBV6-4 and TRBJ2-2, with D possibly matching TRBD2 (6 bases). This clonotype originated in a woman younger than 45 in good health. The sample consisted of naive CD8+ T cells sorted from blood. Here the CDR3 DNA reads TGTGCCAGCAGTGAGGACCCTCCCCAGCGGGACACCGGGGAGCTGTTTTTT. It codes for CASSEDPPQRDTGELFF.